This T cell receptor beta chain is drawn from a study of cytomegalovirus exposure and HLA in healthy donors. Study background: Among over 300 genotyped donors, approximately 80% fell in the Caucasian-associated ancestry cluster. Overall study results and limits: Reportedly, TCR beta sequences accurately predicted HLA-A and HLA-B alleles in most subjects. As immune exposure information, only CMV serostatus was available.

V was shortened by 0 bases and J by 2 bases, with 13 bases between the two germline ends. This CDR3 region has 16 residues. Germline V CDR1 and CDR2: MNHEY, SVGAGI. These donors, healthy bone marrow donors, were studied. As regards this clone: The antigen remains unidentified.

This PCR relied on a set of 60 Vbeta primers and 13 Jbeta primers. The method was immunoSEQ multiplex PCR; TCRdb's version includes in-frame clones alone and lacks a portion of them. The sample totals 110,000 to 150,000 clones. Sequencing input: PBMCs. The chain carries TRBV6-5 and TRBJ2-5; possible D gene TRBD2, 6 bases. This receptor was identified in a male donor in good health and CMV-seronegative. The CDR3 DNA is TGTGCCAGCAGTTACTCTGGGACCGGGGGTCAAGAGACCCAGTACTTC. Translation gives CASSYSGTGGQETQYF.